What follows describes a single T cell receptor beta chain. The data were taken from a study of blood T cell repertoires in COVID-19. Only in-frame clones appear in the TCRdb table, and some are missing; sequencing was by immunoSEQ multiplex PCR. The data show roughly 230,000 clones, more than 65% seen once. CDR3 length: 14 residues. CDR1 SEHNR and CDR2 FQNEAQ come from the germline V gene (reference sequence). V shed 5 bases and J 7 bases; nucleotides not matched to a gene: 7. This receptor was obtained from a man in his fifties or sixties with active or convalescent COVID-19. The material sequenced was peripheral blood. This sequence joins TRBV7-9 and TRBJ2-5; 10 nucleotides align to TRBD1. The CDR3 coding sequence is TGTGCCAGCAGCGACGACAGGGGGCTGGGGACCCAGTACTTC. This translates into CASSDDRGLGTQYF.